This passage covers 6 T cell receptor beta chains from one sample sequenced in a study of shared clonotypes between healthy human individuals. TCRdb keeps only in-frame clones here, not all; method: immunoSEQ multiplex PCR. Here the sample spans about 1 million clones, approximately 76% being singletons. Material: memory CD4+ T cells sorted from blood. Indicated subset: CD45RA-negative fraction. All receptors derive from a man in his late teens or twenties in good health.

This clone was detected a few times. The rearrangement links TRBV6-1 to TRBJ1-1; D unresolved. Germline V gives CDR1 MNHNS, CDR2 SASEGT. V lost 10 bases and J 4 bases, leaving 19 bases between the germline ends. CDR3 length equals 14 residues. CDR3 loop: CATDRGFGSTEAFF. DNA of the CDR3: TGTGCCACCGACCGAGGGTTTGGTTCCACTGAAGCTTTCTTT.

The rearrangement joins TRBV15 to TRBJ2-1, with unresolved D. Looked up from germline, CDR1 is LNHNV and CDR2 is YYDKDF (reference sequence). V was shortened by 4 bases and J by 4 bases, with 5 bases between the two germline ends. The CDR3 has 12 amino acids. Here the CDR3 reads CATSTGYNEQFF. In nucleotides, the CDR3 is TGTGCCACCAGCACAGGTTACAATGAGCAGTTCTTC.

The table lists this clone with a count of one. The V and J genes are TRBV19 and TRBJ1-5; D gene unclear. Per germline, CDR1 LNHDA and CDR2 SQIVND (reference sequence). The CDR3 runs 14 residues. Deletions cut 0 bases from V and 7 bases from J, with 10 bases between. CDR3 loop: CASSIESRTQPQHF. DNA for the CDR3: TGTGCCAGTAGTATAGAATCACGGACGCAGCCCCAGCATTTT.

The V call is TRBV27, the J call TRBJ2-7; D unclear. The CDR3 runs 14 residues. Germline-derived CDR1 and CDR2 are MNHEY and SMNVEV (reference sequence). V lost 9 bases, J lost 0 bases, and 15 bases lay in between. CDR3 residues: CASRKNWGSYEQYF. DNA for the CDR3: TGTGCCAGTCGGAAGAACTGGGGCTCCTACGAGCAGTACTTC.

The chain joins TRBV2 to TRBJ2-5; 10 bases are a match to TRBD1. J lost 5 bases, V lost 6 bases, and 6 bases had no gene match. Germline V lookup: CDR1 SNHLY, CDR2 FYNNEI. This CDR3 region has 14 residues. The CDR3 loop reads CASSGQGDRETQYF. CDR3 DNA: TGTGCCAGCAGCGGACAGGGGGATAGGGAGACCCAGTACTTC.

The chain uses TRBV7-9 and TRBJ1-5, with 7 bases matching TRBD1. V shed 5 bases, J shed 4 bases, and the junction held 8 bases outside the gene matches. Germline V gene data show CDR1 as SEHNR and CDR2 as FQNEAQ (reference sequence). The CDR3 loop spans 15 amino acids. CDR3: CASSRDSLGNQPQHF. In DNA, the CDR3 is TGTGCCAGCAGCCGGGACAGTCTTGGGAATCAGCCCCAGCATTTT.